This T cell receptor (beta chain) was identified during a study of blood T cell repertoires in COVID-19. Turning to the study itself: Some COVID-19 samples were acute and others convalescent; all came from the United States, Italy and Spain. The cDNA or gDNA used as material had been derived from T cells, B-cell-depleted T cells, or PBMCs.

Only one count was recorded for this clone. V shed 4 bases and J 8 bases; nucleotides not matched to a gene: 7. Germline V gene data show CDR1 as ENHRY and CDR2 as SYGVKD. There are 15 residues in the CDR3. Method: immunoSEQ multiplex PCR; TCRdb's copy keeps in-frame clones and lacks some. The sample gives approximately 210,000 clones, roughly 90% of which show up once; roughly 6.2% is in the top ten. The chain couples TRBV10-3 to TRBJ1-4; 10 nucleotides agree with TRBD1. The receptor was derived from a woman between 35 and 50 years old who had recovered from COVID-19. Sequenced: peripheral blood. The CDR3 protein is CAISGDRGGKEKLFF. CDR3 coding DNA: TGTGCCATCAGTGGGGACAGGGGAGGGAAGGAAAAACTGTTTTTT.